This is a list of T cell receptor beta chains from one sample in a study of cytomegalovirus exposure and HLA in healthy donors. Some clones are missing from TCRdb's copy, which holds only in-frame ones; the method was immunoSEQ multiplex PCR. Among some 260,000 clones listed, roughly nine tenths were seen once. The sequenced material came from PBMCs. The receptors derive from a man aged 18 to 30 in good health and CMV-seropositive. CDR3s include the opening cysteine and the closing phenylalanine or tryptophan. The D gene is left open where the match is weak. The size entry is marked missing in some rows and otherwise reads once, few, many or a size class.

V: TRBV2
size: once
J: TRBJ2-5
D: .
CDR3: CATLEGSQETQYF
DNA: TGTGCCACCTTGGAGGGGTCCCAAGAGACCCAGTACTTC

V: TRBV27
size: .
J: TRBJ2-7
D: .
CDR3: CASSHLPPEPYEQYF
DNA: TGTGCCAGCAGTCACCTCCCCCCAGAACCCTACGAGCAGTACTTC

V: TRBV30
size: few
J: TRBJ1-2
D: .
CDR3: CAWSVQAGHGYTF
DNA: TGTGCCTGGAGTGTACAGGCAGGTCATGGCTACACCTTC

V: TRBV7-2
size: few
J: TRBJ1-1
D: .
CDR3: CASSLMAMNTEAFF
DNA: TGTGCCAGCAGCTTAATGGCAATGAACACTGAAGCTTTCTTT

V: TRBV5-4
size: .
J: TRBJ1-2
D: TRBD1
CDR3: CASSSIGQGGQGYTF
DNA: TGTGCCAGCAGCTCAATCGGACAGGGTGGTCAGGGCTACACCTTC

V: TRBV5-1
size: .
J: TRBJ1-2
D: .
CDR3: CASSSGGEEGYTF
DNA: TGCGCCAGCAGCTCCGGGGGGGAGGAGGGCTACACCTTC

V: TRBV18
size: .
J: TRBJ1-5
D: TRBD1
CDR3: CASSQTQGAGNQPQHF
DNA: TGTGCCAGCTCACAGACACAGGGGGCGGGCAATCAGCCCCAGCATTTT

V: TRBV25-1
size: .
J: TRBJ1-4
D: .
CDR3: CASSVGATNEKLFF
DNA: TGTGCCAGCAGTGTAGGAGCAACTAATGAAAAACTGTTTTTT

V: TRBV5-6
size: few
J: TRBJ2-5
D: .
CDR3: CASSRLQQQETQYF
DNA: TGTGCCAGCAGCAGACTCCAACAGCAAGAGACCCAGTACTTC

V: TRBV9
size: .
J: TRBJ2-1
D: .
CDR3: CASSLTDGWVNEQFF
DNA: TGTGCCAGCAGCCTCACGGACGGGTGGGTCAATGAGCAGTTCTTC

V: TRBV5-1
size: .
J: TRBJ2-3
D: TRBD2
CDR3: CASSLETSGRGYF
DNA: TGCGCCAGCAGCTTGGAAACTAGCGGGAGGGGGTATTTT

V: TRBV19
size: .
J: TRBJ2-2
D: TRBD2
CDR3: CASRTGLAGISGELFF
DNA: TGTGCCAGTAGGACGGGACTAGCGGGAATCTCCGGGGAGCTGTTTTTT

V: TRBV2
size: .
J: TRBJ2-1
D: .
CDR3: CASMREKRSTSYNEQFF
DNA: TGTGCCAGCATGAGAGAAAAACGGAGCACCTCCTACAATGAGCAGTTCTTC

V: TRBV15
size: few
J: TRBJ2-7
D: .
CDR3: CATSLIRGEQYF
DNA: TGTGCCACCAGCCTCATCCGGGGAGAGCAGTACTTC

V: TRBV2
size: once
J: TRBJ2-3
D: .
CDR3: CAREGQLSPDTQYF
DNA: TGTGCCAGGGAGGGACAGCTTTCACCAGATACGCAGTATTTT

V: TRBV30
size: .
J: TRBJ2-2
D: TRBD2
CDR3: CAWSPRLAGLRFGELFF
DNA: TGTGCCTGGAGTCCGAGACTAGCGGGACTTCGATTCGGGGAGCTGTTTTTT

V: TRBV7-2
size: .
J: TRBJ1-1
D: TRBD1
CDR3: CASSFRTGESEAFF
DNA: TGTGCCAGCAGCTTCCGGACAGGGGAATCTGAAGCTTTCTTT

V: TRBV5-8
size: .
J: TRBJ2-5
D: .
CDR3: CASSLALQGFETQYF
DNA: TGTGCCAGCAGCTTGGCGTTGCAGGGGTTCGAGACCCAGTACTTC

V: TRBV2
size: .
J: TRBJ1-1
D: .
CDR3: CASTPSSVRREAFF
DNA: TGTGCCAGCACCCCTTCTTCGGTACGGCGAGAAGCTTTCTTT

V: TRBV6-5
size: .
J: TRBJ1-1
D: .
CDR3: CASIRAGGGTEAFF
DNA: TGTGCCAGCATCAGAGCCGGGGGAGGCACTGAAGCTTTCTTT

V: TRBV5-4
size: .
J: TRBJ2-6
D: .
CDR3: CASSLVYDSGANVLTF
DNA: TGTGCCAGCAGCTTGGTTTACGACTCTGGGGCCAACGTCCTGACTTTC

V: TRBV27
size: .
J: TRBJ2-7
D: .
CDR3: CASSLSGQGPYEQYF
DNA: TGTGCCAGCAGTTTATCAGGGCAGGGGCCCTACGAGCAGTACTTC

V: TRBV6-6
size: .
J: TRBJ1-1
D: .
CDR3: CASGRQLEAFF
DNA: TGTGCCAGCGGGAGACAGTTAGAAGCTTTCTTT

V: TRBV20-1
size: few
J: TRBJ1-2
D: TRBD1
CDR3: CSATTGLGYTF
DNA: TGCAGTGCAACGACAGGGCTTGGCTACACCTTC